This TCR beta chain emerged from a study of blood T cell repertoires in COVID-19. Study details: Sites across the United States, Italy and Spain contributed samples from acute and convalescent COVID-19. T cells, B-cell-depleted T cells, or PBMCs supplied cDNA or gDNA.

As originally analysed: Amplified reference gene primers provided the basis for estimating nucleated cell counts. Clones were read by immunoSEQ multiplex PCR, and TCRdb kept only the in-frame ones, dropping some. V, J and clone size were drawn from that table, and D and trimming were deduced from the DNA. The table lists approximately 300,000 clones, 75% to 90% of them singletons, with roughly 3.7% in the top ten. Germline CDR1 and CDR2: ENHRY and SYGVKD. CDR3 length equals 15 residues. The ends were cut back, 6 bases at V and 1 base at J, with 15 bases in the middle. This TCR was recovered from a woman between 40 and 55 years old with acute or convalescent COVID-19. Sequenced input: peripheral blood. V is TRBV10-3 and J is TRBJ1-1; D may be TRBD1 (5 bases). DNA of the CDR3: TGTGCCATCAGGCCTACAGCGACAGCGAACACTGAAGCTTTCTTT. It translates to CAIRPTATANTEAFF.